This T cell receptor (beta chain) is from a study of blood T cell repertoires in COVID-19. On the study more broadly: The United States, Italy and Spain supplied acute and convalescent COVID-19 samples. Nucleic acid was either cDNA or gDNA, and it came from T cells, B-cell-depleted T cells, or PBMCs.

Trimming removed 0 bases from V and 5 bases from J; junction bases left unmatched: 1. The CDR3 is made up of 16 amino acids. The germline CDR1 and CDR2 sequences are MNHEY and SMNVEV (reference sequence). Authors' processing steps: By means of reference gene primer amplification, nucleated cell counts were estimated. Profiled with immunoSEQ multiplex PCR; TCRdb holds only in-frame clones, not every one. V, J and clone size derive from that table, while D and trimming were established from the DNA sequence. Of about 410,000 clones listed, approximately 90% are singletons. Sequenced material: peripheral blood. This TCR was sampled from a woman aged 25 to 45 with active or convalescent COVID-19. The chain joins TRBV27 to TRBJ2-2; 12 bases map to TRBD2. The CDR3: CASSLSLAGGTGELFF. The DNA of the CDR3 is TGTGCCAGCAGTTTATCCCTAGCGGGAGGGACCGGGGAGCTGTTTTTT.